The 19 T cell receptor beta chains below were found in one sample sequenced in a study of shared clonotypes between healthy human individuals. TCRdb keeps only in-frame clones here, not all; method: immunoSEQ multiplex PCR. The sample includes over a million clones, more than 75% seen only once; the top ten take around 0.61%. Sequenced material: memory CD4+ T cells from PBMCs. Documented subset: CD45RA-negative fraction. These receptors were taken from a man aged 18-30 years in good health. Some clones in this sample may be carry-over from other donors' samples.

This clone has only a few counts. This sequence joins TRBV5-1 and TRBJ1-1; the match to TRBD1 covers 10 bases. The germline gives CDR1 SGHRS, CDR2 YFSETQ. V was pared by 4 bases and J by 5 bases, with 14 bases of the junction left unmatched. The CDR3 runs 17 residues. The CDR3 loop reads CASSHPGTGEGRTEAFF. CDR3 DNA sequence: TGCGCCAGCAGCCACCCTGGGACAGGGGAGGGGAGGACTGAAGCTTTCTTT.

The chain combines TRBV2 with TRBJ2-7; D ambiguous. The CDR3 extends over 14 amino acids. Trimming took 5 bases from V and 0 from J, leaving 11 bases between them. Germline CDR1 and CDR2: SNHLY and FYNNEI. The CDR3 reads CASSNSLSSYEQYF. CDR3 nucleotide sequence: TGTGCCAGCAGTAACAGCCTCAGCTCCTACGAGCAGTACTTC.

This chain uses TRBV28 with TRBJ2-5; D unresolved. This CDR3 has 13 amino acids. CDR1 is MDHEN, CDR2 SYDVKM, per germline. V was clipped by 2 bases and J by 5 bases, with 9 bases between them. This CDR3 reads CASSLRGWETQYF. In DNA, the CDR3 is TGTGCCAGCAGTTTAAGAGGATGGGAGACCCAGTACTTC.

The V gene is TRBV2, the J gene TRBJ1-1; possibly TRBD1 for D (5 bases). This CDR3 is 13 amino acids long. The germline V and J ends were trimmed by 5 bases and 4 bases, with 11 bases remaining between them. Germline lookup yields CDR1 SNHLY and CDR2 FYNNEI. CDR3 coding DNA: TGTGCCAGCAGTAGGGAGGGGCCCACTGAAGCTTTCTTT. As protein: CASSREGPTEAFF.

Points on this clone: This probably arose from a read error, given a far larger clone one base away. The chain couples TRBV7-9 to TRBJ2-7; D uncertain. The V gene lost 5 bases and the J gene lost 3 bases, with 14 bases spanning the gap. Germline V gene data show CDR1 as SEHNR and CDR2 as FQNEAQ (reference sequence). The length of the CDR3 is 14 residues. The CDR3 loop is CASSLDRVLYEQYF. The CDR3 nucleotides are TGTGCCAGCAGCCTTGACCGCGTGCTCTACGAGCAGTACTTC.

The chain employs TRBV5-1 and TRBJ1-1; TRBD1 agrees at 9 bases. V lost 4 bases, J lost 6 bases, and 10 bases stayed unmatched. The CDR3 is 15 amino acids. CDR1 and CDR2 (germline): SGHRS, YFSETQ. The chain's CDR3 is CASSDYRGRGAEAFF. In nucleotides, the CDR3 is TGCGCCAGCAGCGATTACAGGGGGCGCGGAGCTGAAGCTTTCTTT. Drawing the rest from reference TRBV5-1 and TRBJ1-1, the complete variable domain is KAGVTQTPRYLIKTRGQQVTLSCSPISGHRSVSWYQQTPGQGLQFLFEYFSETQRNKGNFPGRFSGRQFSNSRSEMNVSTLELGDSALYLCASSDYRGRGAEAFFGQGTRLTVV.

This clone is a singleton in its sample. This sequence joins TRBV9 and TRBJ2-1, with a possible D match to TRBD2 (6 bases). The germline V gene has CDR1 SGDLS and CDR2 YYNGEE. V lost 1 base and J lost 9, with 17 bases in between. The CDR3 runs 15 residues. CDR3 nucleotide sequence: TGTGCCAGCAGCGTAACCGCCGGGAGAGCGGGTGAGCAGTTCTTC. Encoded protein: CASSVTAGRAGEQFF.

Worth noting for this clone: This same CDR3 is encoded by further DNA sequences in the sample. The rearrangement joins TRBV5-1 to TRBJ2-5; D is possibly TRBD1 or TRBD2 (6 bases each). Germline CDR1 and CDR2: SGHRS and YFSETQ. Trimming removed 4 bases from V and 2 bases from J, with 12 bases in between. This CDR3 has 14 residues. The CDR3 sequence is CASSRQGGQETQYF. The CDR3 DNA reads as TGCGCCAGCAGCCGCCAAGGGGGGCAAGAGACCCAGTACTTC.

The rearrangement uses TRBV5-1 and TRBJ2-1; no reliable D call. Germline loops: CDR1 SGHRS, CDR2 YFSETQ. There are 17 residues in the CDR3. Trimming cost V 0 bases and J 0 bases, with 13 bases left between them. The CDR3 region has the DNA TGCGCCAGCAGCTTGGCGTCTGGGGAAAGCTCCTACAATGAGCAGTTCTTC. Translation: CASSLASGESSYNEQFF.

This clone was observed once. This chain links TRBV19 with TRBJ1-1, with 10 positions matching TRBD1. This CDR3 contains 17 residues. Trimming removed 7 bases from V and 8 bases from J; junction bases left unmatched: 19. In germline, CDR1 is LNHDA, CDR2 SQIVND (reference sequence). CDR3 nucleotide sequence: TGTGCCAGTACCTCGATGCCGGGACAGGGGACCCGGATCGAAGCTTTCTTT. Translating it yields CASTSMPGQGTRIEAFF. Complete variable domain (other parts from reference TRBV19 and TRBJ1-1): DGGITQSPKYLFRKEGQNVTLSCEQNLNHDAMYWYRQDPGQGLRLIYYSQIVNDFQKGDIAEGYSVSREKKESFPLTVTSAQKNPTAFYLCASTSMPGQGTRIEAFFGQGTRLTVV.

This chain links TRBV2 with TRBJ1-4; tentative D call: TRBD1 (6 bases). The ends were cut back, 5 bases at V and 8 bases at J, with 27 bases in the middle. This CDR3 is built from 18 residues. Germline CDR1 and CDR2: SNHLY and FYNNEI. This CDR3 is CASSRNGGHWGLSEKLFF. CDR3 bases: TGTGCCAGCAGTAGGAACGGGGGGCACTGGGGGTTGTCCGAAAAACTGTTTTTT.

The rearrangement joins TRBV5-1 to TRBJ2-7; D perhaps matches TRBD2 (6 bases). The V gene lost 2 bases and the J gene lost 5 bases, with 8 bases spanning the gap. CDR1 and CDR2 from the germline V gene are SGHRS and YFSETQ. This CDR3 comprises 12 residues. The DNA of the CDR3 is TGCGCCAGCAGCTTTGGCGGGGACGAGCAGTACTTC. Its translation: CASSFGGDEQYF.

The V gene is TRBV28, the J gene TRBJ2-1; TRBD2 matches 11 bases. CDR1 and CDR2 (germline): MDHEN, SYDVKM. With V trimmed by 2 bases and J by 7 bases, 7 bases remained unmatched. CDR3 length: 16 residues. The DNA of the CDR3 is TGTGCCAGCAGTTTAGGAGGGACTAGCGGTGGGAATGAGCAGTTCTTC. The encoded protein is CASSLGGTSGGNEQFF.

The V and J genes are TRBV7-3 and TRBJ2-3; D uncertain. V dropped 4 bases and J dropped 3 bases, with 8 bases sitting between them. The length of the CDR3 is 13 residues. From germline, CDR1 is SGHTA and CDR2 FQGTGA. Here the CDR3 DNA reads TGTGCCAGCAGCTACACTGTGACAGATACGCAGTATTTT. Translated: CASSYTVTDTQYF.

Remarks on this clone: One base away lies a much larger clone, so this may be a sequencing read error. This sample includes further DNA sequences coding for the same CDR3. The J gene is TRBJ2-5, the V gene TRBV7-9; D remains unclear. The V end was cut by 0 bases, the J end by 5 bases, with 1 base between. Germline V gene data show CDR1 as SEHNR and CDR2 as FQNEAQ (reference sequence). The CDR3 extends over 11 amino acids. CDR3 sequence (DNA): TGTGCCAGCAGCTTAGCGGAGACCCAGTACTTC. Translated: CASSLAETQYF.

The sample holds many counts of this clone. The chain links TRBV30 to TRBJ1-5, with 7 bases aligning to TRBD1. The CDR3 has 14 amino acids. The V segment lost 4 bases and the J segment 0 bases; nucleotides outside the gene matches: 3. CDR1 and CDR2 from the germline V gene are GTSNPN and SVGIG (reference sequence). The CDR3 DNA follows: TGTGCCTGGAAGGGACAGAATAGCAATCAGCCCCAGCATTTT. Translation: CAWKGQNSNQPQHF.

The chain links TRBV28 to TRBJ2-1; D is perhaps TRBD2 (6 bases). The V and J ends lost 7 bases and 3 bases respectively, with 10 bases between them. The CDR3 runs 13 residues. CDR1 and CDR2 (germline): MDHEN, SYDVKM. The CDR3 region has the DNA TGTGCCAGCACCGGCGGGGTCTACAATGAGCAGTTCTTC. This sequence encodes CASTGGVYNEQFF.

V gene TRBV5-1 combines with J gene TRBJ1-4; possibly TRBD1 for D (6 bases). Trimming removed 4 bases at V and 8 bases at J, with 18 bases between. The CDR3 extends over 15 amino acids. Germline V gene sequence: CDR1 SGHRS, CDR2 YFSETQ. CDR3 nucleotide sequence: TGCGCCAGCAGCCTGGGGGGCTACAACTACGAAAAACTGTTTTTT. Protein sequence: CASSLGGYNYEKLFF.

In regard to this clone: A read error is possible here, since a much larger clone lies one base away. The rearrangement uses TRBV2 and TRBJ2-2; 8 bases match TRBD1. From germline, CDR1 is SNHLY and CDR2 FYNNEI. This CDR3 region has 14 residues. V was pared by 6 bases and J by 7 bases, with 7 bases of the junction left unmatched. The chain's CDR3 is CASSRTGSGGELFF. The CDR3 region has the DNA TGTGCCAGCAGCCGGACAGGGTCGGGCGGGGAGCTGTTTTTT.